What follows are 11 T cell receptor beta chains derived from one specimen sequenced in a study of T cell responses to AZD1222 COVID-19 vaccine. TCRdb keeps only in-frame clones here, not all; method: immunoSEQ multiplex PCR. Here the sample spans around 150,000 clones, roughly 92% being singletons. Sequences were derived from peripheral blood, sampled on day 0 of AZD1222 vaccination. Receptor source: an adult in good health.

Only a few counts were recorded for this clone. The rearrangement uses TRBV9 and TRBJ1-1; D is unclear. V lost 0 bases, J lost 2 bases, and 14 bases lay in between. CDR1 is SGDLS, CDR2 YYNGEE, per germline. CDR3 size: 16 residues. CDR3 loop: CASSVGGKGRNTEAFF. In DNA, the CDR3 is TGTGCCAGCAGCGTAGGAGGGAAAGGACGTAACACTGAAGCTTTCTTT.

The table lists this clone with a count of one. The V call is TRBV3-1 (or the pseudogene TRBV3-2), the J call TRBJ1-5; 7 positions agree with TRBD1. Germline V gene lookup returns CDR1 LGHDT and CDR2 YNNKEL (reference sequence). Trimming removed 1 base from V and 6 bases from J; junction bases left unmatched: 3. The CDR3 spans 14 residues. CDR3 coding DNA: TGTGCCAGCAGCCAAGGGTCAGGGGGTCAGCCCCAGCATTTT. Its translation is CASSQGSGGQPQHF.

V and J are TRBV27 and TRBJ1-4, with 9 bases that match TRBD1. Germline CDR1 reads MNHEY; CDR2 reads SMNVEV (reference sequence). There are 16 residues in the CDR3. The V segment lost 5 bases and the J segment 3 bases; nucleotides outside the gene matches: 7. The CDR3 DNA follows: TGTGCCAGCAGTGATCCGGGACAGGGATCTAATGAAAAACTGTTTTTT. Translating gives CASSDPGQGSNEKLFF.

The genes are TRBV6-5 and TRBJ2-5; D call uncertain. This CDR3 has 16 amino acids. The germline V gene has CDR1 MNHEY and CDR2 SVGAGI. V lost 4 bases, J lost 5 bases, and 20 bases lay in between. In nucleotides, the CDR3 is TGTGCCAGCAGTTCCAATAGACTGGATGTCGAGGAGACCCAGTACTTC. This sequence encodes CASSSNRLDVEETQYF.

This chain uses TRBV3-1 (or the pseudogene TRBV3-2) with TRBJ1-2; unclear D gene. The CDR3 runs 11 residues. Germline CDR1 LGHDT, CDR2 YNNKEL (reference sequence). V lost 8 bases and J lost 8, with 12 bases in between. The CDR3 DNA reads TGTGCCAGCTGGTCCCAGAGGGGCTACACCTTC. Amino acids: CASWSQRGYTF.

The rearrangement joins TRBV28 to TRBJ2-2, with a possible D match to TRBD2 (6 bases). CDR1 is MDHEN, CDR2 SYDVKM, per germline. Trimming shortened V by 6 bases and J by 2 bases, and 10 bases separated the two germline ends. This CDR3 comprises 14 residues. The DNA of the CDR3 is TGTGCCAGCAGCATGGGAGGAAACACCGGGGAGCTGTTTTTT. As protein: CASSMGGNTGELFF.

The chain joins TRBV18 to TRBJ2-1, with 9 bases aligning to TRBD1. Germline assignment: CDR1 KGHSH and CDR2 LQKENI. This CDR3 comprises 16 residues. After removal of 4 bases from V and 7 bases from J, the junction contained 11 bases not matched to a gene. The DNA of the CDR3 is TGTGCCAGCTCACAAGATACAGGGGGCGCTCGGAATGAGCAGTTCTTC. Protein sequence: CASSQDTGGARNEQFF.

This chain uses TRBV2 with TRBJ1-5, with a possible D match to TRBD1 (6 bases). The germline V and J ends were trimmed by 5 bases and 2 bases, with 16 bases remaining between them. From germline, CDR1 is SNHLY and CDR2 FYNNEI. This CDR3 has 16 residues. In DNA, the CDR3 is TGTGCCAGCAGTACTAACAGGGCCAGGGGCAATCAGCCCCAGCATTTT. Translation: CASSTNRARGNQPQHF.

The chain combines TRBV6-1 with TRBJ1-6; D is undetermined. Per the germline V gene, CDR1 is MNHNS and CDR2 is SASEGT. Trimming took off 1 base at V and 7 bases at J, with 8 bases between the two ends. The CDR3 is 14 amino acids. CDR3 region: CASSEGVPNSPLHF. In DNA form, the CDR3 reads TGTGCCAGCAGTGAAGGTGTCCCAAATTCACCCCTCCACTTT.

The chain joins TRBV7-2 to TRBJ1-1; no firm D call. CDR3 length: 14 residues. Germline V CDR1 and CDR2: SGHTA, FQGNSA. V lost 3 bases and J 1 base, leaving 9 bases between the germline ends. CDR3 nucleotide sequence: TGTGCCAGCAGCTTTTATAGACCGAACACTGAAGCTTTCTTT. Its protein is CASSFYRPNTEAFF.

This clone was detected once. CDR3: CASSDPMGLDLGQFF. CDR3 DNA: TGTGCCAGCAGTGACCCGATGGGTCTAGACCTCGGGCAGTTCTTC. The rearrangement links TRBV25-1 to TRBJ2-1; D is unresolved. Trimming removed 3 bases from V and 12 bases from J, with 21 bases in between. Germline CDR1 is MGHDK and CDR2 is SYGVNS. CDR3 length equals 15 residues.